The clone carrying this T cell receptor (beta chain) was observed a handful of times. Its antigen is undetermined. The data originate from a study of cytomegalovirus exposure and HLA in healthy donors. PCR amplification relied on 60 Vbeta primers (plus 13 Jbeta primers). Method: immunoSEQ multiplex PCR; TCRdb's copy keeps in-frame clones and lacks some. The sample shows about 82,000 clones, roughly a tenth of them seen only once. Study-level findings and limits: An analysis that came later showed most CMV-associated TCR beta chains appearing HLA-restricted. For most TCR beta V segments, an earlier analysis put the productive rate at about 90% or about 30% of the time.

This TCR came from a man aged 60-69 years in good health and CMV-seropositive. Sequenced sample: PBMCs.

CDR3 sequence: CASSQVRKTEANEKLFF. The CDR3, as DNA: TGTGCCAGCAGCCAAGTTAGGAAGACGGAGGCTAATGAAAAACTGTTTTTT. J is TRBJ1-4 and V is TRBV14, with D hard to call. CDR3 length equals 17 residues. V was clipped by 1 base and J by 3 bases, with 15 bases between them. Germline loops: CDR1 SGHDN, CDR2 FVKESK.